This T cell receptor beta chain is from a study of blood T cells in healthy people across ages. Study conclusions and caveats: The authors considered diversity estimates from one million T cells to be underestimates.

This clonotype turned up a few times. Its antigen is as yet unknown. A second PCR of roughly 7 to 11 cycles used a sample-barcoded 5' primer and a J-beta primer mix. A single record per CDR3 protein comes from TCRdb applying MiXCR to the 5' RACE reads. Here the sample spans 550,000 to 650,000 distinct CDR3 sequences, about a quarter being singletons. This CDR3 comprises 15 residues. The germline gives CDR1 SEHNR, CDR2 FQNEAQ (reference sequence). V dropped 6 bases and J dropped 4; count of bases not matched to a gene: 5. This same sample was also part of a study on T cells of mothers and their children.

This chain uses TRBV7-9 with TRBJ2-1, with 11 bases aligning to TRBD2. This receptor was identified in a boy between 2 and 15 years old in good health. Sequenced input: blood. CDR3 nucleotides: TGTGCCAGCAGGCTTACTAGCGGGGGATACAATGAGCAGTTCTTC. This codes for CASRLTSGGYNEQFF.